This section outlines one TCR beta chain sequence together with its context. The data are from a study of blood T cell repertoires in COVID-19. The overall study: Samples representing acute and convalescent COVID-19 were sourced from the United States, Italy and Spain. Sample material is recorded as cDNA or gDNA derived from T cells, B-cell-depleted T cells, or PBMCs.

Germline assignment: CDR1 SGHAT and CDR2 FQNNGV. V was pared by 3 bases and J by 14 bases, with 3 bases of the junction left unmatched. This CDR3 comprises 11 residues. Per the authors' pipeline: Estimation of nucleated cell counts was performed using reference gene primer amplification. TCRdb's table, derived via immunoSEQ multiplex PCR, lists solely in-frame clones and lacks some. From that table come the V and J calls and clone size; the DNA was used to work out D and trimming. This sample has roughly 80,000 clones, with approximately 80% found just once. This sequence joins TRBV11-2 and TRBJ2-1; 8 bases are shared with TRBD1. The sequencing sample was made of peripheral blood. The TCR sequence derives from an elderly man with acute or convalescent COVID-19. CDR3 region: CASSFRQGKFF. As DNA, the CDR3 is TGTGCCAGCAGCTTTCGACAGGGGAAGTTCTTC.